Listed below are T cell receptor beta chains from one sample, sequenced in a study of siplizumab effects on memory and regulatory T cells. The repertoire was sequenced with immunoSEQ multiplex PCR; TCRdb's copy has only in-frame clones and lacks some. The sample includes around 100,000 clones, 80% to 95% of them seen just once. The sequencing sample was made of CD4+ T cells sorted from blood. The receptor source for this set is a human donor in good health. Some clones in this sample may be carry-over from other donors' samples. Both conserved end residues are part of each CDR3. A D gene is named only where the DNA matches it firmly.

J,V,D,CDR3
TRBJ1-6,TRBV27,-,CASSPFNSPLHF
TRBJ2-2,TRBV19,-,CASSNQPRRVAGELFF
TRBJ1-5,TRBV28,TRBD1,CASSSGQGWQPQHF
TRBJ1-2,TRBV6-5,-,CASSYMAANYGYTF
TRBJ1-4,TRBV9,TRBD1,CASSAKGQSNEKLFF
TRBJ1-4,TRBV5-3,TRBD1,CARSLRQGKNEKLFF
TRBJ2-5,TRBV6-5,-,CASSSGTIETQYF
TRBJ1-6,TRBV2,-,CASSANSPLHF
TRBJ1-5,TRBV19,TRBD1,CASGTGGNSNQPQHF
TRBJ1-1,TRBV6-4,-,CASSPQGPTEAFF
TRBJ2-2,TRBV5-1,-,CASGTPRAGELFF
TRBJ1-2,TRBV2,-,CASNADNAGGYTF
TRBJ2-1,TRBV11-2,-,CASSFQVSYNEQFF
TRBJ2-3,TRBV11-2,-,CASSPFRASTDTQYF
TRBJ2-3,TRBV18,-,CASSPANNVDTQYF